The 32 T cell receptor beta chains given below trace back to one sample, sequenced in a study of T cells in Graves' hyperthyroidism and ophthalmopathy. Amplified TCR beta CDR3 regions came from RNA transcripts. TCR CDR3 regions were first amplified by RT-PCR with HTBI primers. TCRdb processed the multiplex PCR reads anew with MiXCR; each CDR3 protein has one entry. The repertoire holds fewer than 650,000 distinct CDR3 sequences, about 15% seen once, with 5.8% in the top ten. The sample comprised blood. The receptors come from a woman in her thirties with Graves' hyperthyroidism that later progressed to Graves' ophthalmopathy.

This clonotype was found many times. J is TRBJ1-6 and V is TRBV7-3, with no clear D. The CDR3 loop spans 13 amino acids. The ends were cut back, 3 bases at V and 5 bases at J, with 5 bases in the middle. Germline assignment: CDR1 SGHTA and CDR2 FQGTGA. The CDR3 protein is CASSLTNNSPLHF. The CDR3 region has the DNA TGTGCCAGCAGCTTGACTAATAATTCACCCCTCCACTTT.

The rearrangement joins TRBV20-1 to TRBJ2-7, with D possibly matching TRBD2 (5 bases). Germline values: CDR1 DFQATT, CDR2 SNEGSKA (reference sequence). Between the trimmed V and J ends, which lost 3 bases and 4 bases, there was a span of 10 bases. The CDR3 runs 12 residues. CDR3 coding DNA: TGCAGTGCTAGCGGGGTGGCGTACGAGCAGTACTTC. As protein: CSASGVAYEQYF.

This clonotype occurred many times. The chain uses TRBV6-1 and TRBJ1-1; D unclear. This CDR3 contains 15 residues. V dropped 6 bases and J dropped 4 bases, with 18 bases sitting between them. CDR1 MNHNS and CDR2 SASEGT come from the germline V gene. CDR3 amino acids: CASSPNGVYGTEAFF. The CDR3 region has the DNA TGTGCCAGCAGCCCAAATGGGGTTTACGGCACTGAAGCTTTCTTT.

This clonotype was recorded many times. The chain employs TRBV15 and TRBJ2-5, with 8 bases lining up with TRBD2. This CDR3 spans 16 amino acids. Trimming removed 0 bases from V and 7 bases from J; junction bases left unmatched: 10. Germline CDR1 is LNHNV and CDR2 is YYDKDF (reference sequence). CDR3 bases: TGTGCCACCAGCAGAGATCAGCGGGAGTTTGGGGCGACCCAGTACTTC. Protein product: CATSRDQREFGATQYF.

This clonotype was observed a few times. The rearrangement links TRBV7-2 to TRBJ1-3; D perhaps matches TRBD1 (6 bases). This CDR3 comprises 15 residues. Germline-derived CDR1 and CDR2 are SGHTA and FQGNSA. V lost 6 bases, J lost 3 bases, and 15 bases lay in between. CDR3 nucleotide sequence: TGTGCCAGCAGGATGGGGGGGGGGCTTGGAAACACCATATATTTT. It yields the protein CASRMGGGLGNTIYF. The whole variable domain, remainder taken from reference TRBV7-2 and TRBJ1-3, is GAGVSQSPSNKVTEKGKDVELRCDPISGHTALYWYRQSLGQGLEFLIYFQGNSAPDKSGLPSDRFSAERTGGSVSTLTIQRTQQEDSAVYLCASRMGGGLGNTIYFGEGSWLTVV.

This clonotype appeared many times. This chain links TRBV6-1 with TRBJ1-2, with 8 bases lining up with TRBD1. The J segment lost 8 bases and the V segment lost 6 bases, leaving 5 bases of the junction unmatched. Germline CDR1 is MNHNS and CDR2 is SASEGT. The CDR3 consists of 12 residues. The CDR3 bases are TGTGCCAGCAGCACAGGGGGAGGCGGCTACACCTTC. This translates into CASSTGGGGYTF.

This clonotype was seen ten or more times. The DNA of the CDR3 is TGTGCCAGCAGTTTACGACTAGTCAGTGATGAGCAGTTCTTC. Its protein is CASSLRLVSDEQFF. This sequence joins TRBV27 and TRBJ2-1; the D gene is possibly TRBD2 (6 bases). Trimming left V 2 bases short and J 8 bases short, with 13 bases between. The CDR3 loop spans 14 amino acids. Germline-derived CDR1 and CDR2 are MNHEY and SMNVEV (reference sequence).

This clonotype has ten or more counts. V and J are TRBV18 and TRBJ1-1; D uncertain. The V and J ends lost 7 bases and 3 bases respectively, with 12 bases between them. The CDR3 is 13 amino acids. CDR1 and CDR2 from the germline V gene are KGHSH and LQKENI. The CDR3, as DNA: TGTGCCAGCTTGGCCTCGCAGGACACTGAAGCTTTCTTT. Its protein product is CASLASQDTEAFF.

This clonotype has just a few counts. The rearrangement joins TRBV18 to TRBJ2-2; 8 nucleotides align to TRBD1. Trimming at V came to 2 bases and at J to 1 base, leaving 12 bases not matched to a gene. The germline CDR1 and CDR2 sequences are KGHSH and LQKENI. The CDR3 runs to 19 residues. The CDR3 loop is CASSPRTGLSYLNTGELFF. CDR3 coding DNA: TGTGCCAGCTCACCAAGGACAGGGTTAAGCTATCTGAACACCGGGGAGCTGTTTTTT.

This chain joins TRBV24-1 and TRBJ2-7; 9 bases match TRBD1. The J segment lost 5 bases and the V segment lost 3 bases, leaving 7 bases of the junction unmatched. The germline CDR1 and CDR2 sequences are KGHDR and SFDVKD. There are 15 residues in the CDR3. CDR3 loop: CATSDPGTGIDEQYF. DNA of the CDR3: TGTGCCACCAGTGATCCCGGGACAGGGATTGACGAGCAGTACTTC.

This rearrangement joins TRBV12-3 or TRBV12-4 to TRBJ2-7, with D hard to call. V lost 6 bases to trimming and J lost 6 bases, with 18 bases between them. The CDR3 is made up of 14 amino acids. As DNA, the CDR3 is TGTGCCAGCAGCGACCACCCAGCCTCGGCCGAGCAGTACTTC. Translating gives CASSDHPASAEQYF.

This clonotype was found many times. The chain has TRBV28 and TRBJ2-2, with TRBD2 matching over 11 bases. V was clipped by 8 bases and J by 3 bases; unmatched bases: 5. Germline-derived CDR1 and CDR2 are MDHEN and SYDVKM. The CDR3 extends over 15 amino acids. CDR3 nucleotide sequence: TGTGCCAGCTGGACGACTAGCGGGGACACCGGGGAGCTGTTTTTT. This gives the protein CASWTTSGDTGELFF.

This clonotype was observed at least ten times. This chain connects TRBV9 to TRBJ1-2; D not resolved. The CDR3 spans 14 residues. CDR1 and CDR2 from the germline V gene are SGDLS and YYNGEE. V dropped 0 bases and J dropped 4 bases, with 10 bases sitting between them. CDR3 protein: CASSVEAEGYGYTF. CDR3 in DNA: TGTGCCAGCAGCGTAGAGGCGGAAGGCTATGGCTACACCTTC. The entire variable domain, with the rest obtained from reference TRBV9 and TRBJ1-2, is as follows: DSGVTQTPKHLITATGQRVTLRCSPRSGDLSVYWYQQSLDQGLQFLIQYYNGEERAKGNILERFSAQQFPDLHSELNLSSLELGDSALYFCASSVEAEGYGYTFGSGTRLTVV.

This clonotype was counted only a few times. The V and J genes are TRBV20-1 and TRBJ2-1, with D perhaps matching TRBD2 (5 bases). The CDR3 length is 14 residues. Germline V lookup: CDR1 DFQATT, CDR2 SNEGSKA (reference sequence). V was cut by 3 bases and J by 2 bases, with 11 bases left in between. CDR3 sequence: CSASRDWAYNEQFF. CDR3 nucleotide sequence: TGCAGTGCTAGCCGGGATTGGGCCTACAATGAGCAGTTCTTC.

This clonotype came up many times. The chain recombines TRBV7-8 with TRBJ2-3; D unresolved. Germline lookup yields CDR1 SGHVS and CDR2 FQNEAQ. CDR3 length: 12 amino acids. Deletions cut 4 bases from V and 2 bases from J, with 4 bases between. CDR3 protein: CASSWYTDTQYF. The CDR3 nucleotides read TGTGCCAGCAGCTGGTACACAGATACGCAGTATTTT.

The chain is built from TRBV7-9 and TRBJ2-3, with 8 bases that match TRBD2. J was trimmed by 4 bases and V by 3 bases; bases with no gene match: 3. The CDR3 loop spans 14 amino acids. Germline V gene sequence: CDR1 SEHNR, CDR2 FQNEAQ (reference sequence). CDR3 DNA: TGTGCCAGCAGCTTTGCGGGAGGCTCAGATACGCAGTATTTT. It specifies CASSFAGGSDTQYF.

This clonotype occurred many times. This chain joins TRBV2 and TRBJ1-2; no firm D call. V was cut by 1 base and J by 2 bases, with 8 bases left in between. CDR1 and CDR2 (germline): SNHLY, FYNNEI. This CDR3 has 14 amino acids. Written as DNA, the CDR3 is TGTGCCAGCAGTGAAGTAAGGGAGAACTATGGCTACACCTTC. Translation: CASSEVRENYGYTF.

Ten or more counts support this clonotype. The chain uses TRBV2 and TRBJ2-3; D tentatively fits TRBD1 or TRBD2 (5 bases each). Per the germline V gene, CDR1 is SNHLY and CDR2 is FYNNEI. The CDR3 consists of 15 residues. Trimming took 7 bases from V and 2 from J, leaving 16 bases between them. CDR3 protein: CASTPGGTYTDTQYF. The CDR3 nucleotides are TGTGCCAGCACCCCAGGTGGGACCTACACAGATACGCAGTATTTT.

Many counts were recorded for this clonotype. The chain links TRBV12-3 or TRBV12-4 to TRBJ1-3; a weak D match, TRBD1 (5 bases). The CDR3 contains 12 residues. Trimming cost V 2 bases and J 8 bases, with 7 bases left between them. CDR3 nucleotides: TGTGCCAGCAGTTTAATGGGGGACACCATATATTTT. It yields the protein CASSLMGDTIYF.

Worth noting for this clonotype: Because the CDR3 is missing its conserved closing phenylalanine or tryptophan, this is likely a read error. The chain combines TRBV11-1 with TRBJ1-2, with 9 bases identical to TRBD1. V lost 0 bases and J lost 5; bases outside the gene matches: 4. This CDR3 spans 15 amino acids. Germline values: CDR1 SGHAT, CDR2 FQDESV (reference sequence). CDR3 DNA sequence: TGTGCCAGCAGCTTAGCTCGGACAGGGGTATATGGCTACACCGTC. Its protein is CASSLARTGVYGYTV.

Many counts were recorded for this clonotype. CDR3 amino acids: CASSPLGDADTQYF. DNA of the CDR3: TGTGCCAGCTCACCACTAGGGGACGCGGATACGCAGTATTTT. J is TRBJ2-3 and V is TRBV18, with D perhaps TRBD1 or TRBD2 (5 bases each). V lost 1 base and J 6 bases, leaving 11 bases between the germline ends. CDR3 length: 14 residues. Germline assignment: CDR1 KGHSH and CDR2 LQKENI.

On this clonotype: A much larger clone differs from this one at a single base, so this may be a read error. The rearrangement uses TRBV2 and TRBJ2-5, with D possibly matching TRBD2 (6 bases). V lost 2 bases to trimming and J lost 5 bases, with 18 bases between them. Per the germline V gene, CDR1 is SNHLY and CDR2 is FYNNEI. This CDR3 is built from 16 residues. The CDR3 region is CASSENGRDPGETQYF. For the CDR3, the DNA is TGTGCCAGCAGTGAAAACGGGAGAGACCCTGGGGAGACCCAGTACTTC.

In this sample, this clonotype turned up many times. The chain employs TRBV16 and TRBJ1-1; D remains ambiguous. V lost 2 bases, J lost 2 bases, and 18 bases lay in between. CDR3 length: 17 amino acids. Germline V gives CDR1 KGHSY, CDR2 FQNENV. The CDR3 reads CASSQSQILAGNTEAFF. DNA of the CDR3: TGTGCCAGCAGCCAAAGTCAGATTTTGGCAGGAAACACTGAAGCTTTCTTT.

Ten or more counts support this clonotype. The chain has TRBV5-6 and TRBJ1-5, with 7 bases matching TRBD1. This CDR3 spans 16 amino acids. CDR1 SGHDT and CDR2 YYEEEE come from the germline V gene. V lost 0 bases to trimming and J lost 3 bases; unmatched junction nucleotides: 6. The CDR3 region has the DNA TGTGCCAGCAGCTTGGGGGGACAGCCATCCAATCAGCCCCAGCATTTT. Protein product: CASSLGGQPSNQPQHF.

The chain joins TRBV3-1 to TRBJ1-5; 11 bases are a match to TRBD1. V lost 1 base and J lost 6; bases outside the gene matches: 5. CDR1 is LGHDT and CDR2 is YNNKEL in the germline V gene (reference sequence). This CDR3 has 16 residues. CDR3 sequence (DNA): TGTGCCAGCAGCCAAGCTGGGACAGGGGGAATTCAGCCCCAGCATTTT. Amino acid sequence: CASSQAGTGGIQPQHF. Based on the CDR3 plus reference TRBV3-1 and TRBJ1-5, the full variable domain is DTAVSQTPKYLVTQMGNDKSIKCEQNLGHDTMYWYKQDSKKFLKIMFSYNNKELIINETVPNRFSPKSPDKAHLNLHINSLELGDSAVYFCASSQAGTGGIQPQHFGDGTRLSIL.

This clonotype has a count of ten or more. This rearrangement joins TRBV6-1 to TRBJ2-5; 8 nucleotides line up with TRBD2. The CDR3 is 15 residues long. Trimming removed 8 bases from V and 2 bases from J; junction bases left unmatched: 10. Germline CDR1 MNHNS, CDR2 SASEGT. CDR3 DNA sequence: TGTGCCAGCCTAGCTGTAGCGGGATTTCAAGAGACCCAGTACTTC. Protein: CASLAVAGFQETQYF.

This chain connects TRBV24-1 to TRBJ1-2; 8 positions agree with TRBD1. The CDR3 loop spans 14 amino acids. Germline assignment: CDR1 KGHDR and CDR2 SFDVKD. Losses at the gene ends were 3 bases for V and 8 bases for J; bases not matched to a gene: 7. CDR3 residues: CATSDLTGGDGYTF. The CDR3 region has the DNA TGTGCCACCAGTGATCTAACAGGGGGAGACGGCTACACCTTC.

This clonotype was detected only a few times. The chain is built from TRBV6-1 and TRBJ1-1; possibly TRBD1 for D (5 bases). The CDR3 totals 11 residues. Germline CDR1 is MNHNS and CDR2 is SASEGT. V gave up 8 bases and J gave up 6 bases, with 10 bases separating them. CDR3 residues: CASHQGAEAFF. In nucleotides, the CDR3 is TGTGCCAGCCACCAGGGTGCTGAAGCTTTCTTT.

This clonotype was seen repeatedly, ten times or more. This chain connects TRBV28 to TRBJ1-6, with D possibly matching TRBD1 (5 bases). The germline V gene encodes CDR1 MDHEN and CDR2 SYDVKM. The V end was cut by 1 base, the J end by 10 bases, with 11 bases between. This CDR3 contains 14 residues. In DNA form, the CDR3 reads TGTGCCAGCAGTTTATTGGGGGGGGACTCACCCCTCCACTTT. Protein product: CASSLLGGDSPLHF. Filled out from reference TRBV28 and TRBJ1-6, the complete variable domain reads DVKVTQSSRYLVKRTGEKVFLECVQDMDHENMFWYRQDPGLGLRLIYFSYDVKMKEKGDIPEGYSVSREKKERFSLILESASTNQTSMYLCASSLLGGDSPLHFGNGTRLTVT.

This clonotype was picked up many times. The V gene is TRBV27, the J gene TRBJ2-7, with D maybe TRBD1 (7 bases). Trimming removed 0 bases from V and 7 bases from J, with 16 bases in between. The CDR3 covers 15 residues. Germline V lookup: CDR1 MNHEY, CDR2 SMNVEV (reference sequence). Here the CDR3 DNA reads TGTGCCAGCAGTTTATCGCCCGGGACAGCGGGTGAGCAGTACTTC. Its protein is CASSLSPGTAGEQYF.

The genes are TRBV19 and TRBJ1-4; no definite D call. V lost 1 base and J 0 bases, leaving 6 bases between the germline ends. This CDR3 contains 15 residues. Germline lookup yields CDR1 LNHDA and CDR2 SQIVND (reference sequence). The CDR3 DNA follows: TGTGCCAGTAGTATAGGCACGGCAACTAATGAAAAACTGTTTTTT. Its translation: CASSIGTATNEKLFF.

Points on this clonotype: It may be a read error: a sequence one base away is much more abundant. The rearrangement joins TRBV5-1 to TRBJ1-1; TRBD1 is a possible D gene (6 bases). Germline CDR1 SGHRS, CDR2 YFSETQ. This CDR3 has 16 residues. CDR3 sequence reads: CAGSLGFGGRNTEAFF. The CDR3, as DNA: TGCGCCGGCAGCTTGGGGTTTGGGGGCCGGAACACTGAAGCTTTCTTT.